Below are 6 T cell receptor beta chains sequenced from a single sample in a study of T cells in Graves' hyperthyroidism and ophthalmopathy. TCR beta CDR3 sequences were amplified from RNA transcripts. RT-PCR in the first round (using the HTBI primer set) targeted the TCR CDR3. TCRdb re-analysed the multiplex PCR reads in MiXCR, keeping a single row per CDR3 protein. The table lists 250,000 to 300,000 distinct CDR3 sequences, approximately 15% of them singletons. Sequencing was carried out using blood. The receptors originated from a woman in her 40s with Graves' hyperthyroidism that later progressed to Graves' ophthalmopathy.

The chain is built from TRBV19 and TRBJ2-7; no reliable D call. Trimming pared 7 bases from V and 1 base from J, leaving 11 bases between. This CDR3 comprises 13 residues. Per germline, CDR1 LNHDA and CDR2 SQIVND (reference sequence). The CDR3 protein is CASTLGPSYEQYF. CDR3 sequence (DNA): TGTGCCAGTACACTCGGGCCATCCTACGAGCAGTACTTC.

This clonotype was seen ten or more times. DNA of the CDR3: TGTGCCAGCAGCCTTAAGGGACTAGCGGGAGAGTCGAAGGGCGGGGAGCTGTTTTTT. It translates to CASSLKGLAGESKGGELFF. The V gene is TRBV12-3 or TRBV12-4, the J gene TRBJ2-2; 14 bases match TRBD2. Trimming at V came to 6 bases and at J to 7 bases, leaving 16 bases not matched to a gene. The CDR3 is 19 residues long.

This clonotype has ten or more counts. The chain recombines TRBV28 with TRBJ1-5; the match to TRBD1 covers 9 bases. V was pared by 2 bases and J by 0 bases, with 5 bases of the junction left unmatched. Germline CDR1 MDHEN, CDR2 SYDVKM. The CDR3 has 17 amino acids. The CDR3 loop reads CASSLGGQGHSNQPQHF. The DNA for the CDR3 is TGTGCCAGCAGTTTAGGAGGACAGGGGCATAGCAATCAGCCCCAGCATTTT.

This clonotype was picked up many times. The chain links TRBV27 to TRBJ1-1; unclear D gene. Germline CDR1 and CDR2: MNHEY and SMNVEV (reference sequence). The germline V and J ends were trimmed by 3 bases and 5 bases, with 16 bases remaining between them. This CDR3 has 15 amino acids. CDR3 amino acids: CASSFQSGLRTEAFF. The CDR3 DNA reads as TGTGCCAGCAGTTTTCAATCCGGGCTCAGGACTGAAGCTTTCTTT.

This clonotype was seen only a few times. The J gene is TRBJ2-7, the V gene TRBV3-1, with D possibly matching TRBD1 (5 bases). CDR1 is LGHDT, CDR2 YNNKEL, per germline (reference sequence). CDR3 size: 13 residues. V was clipped by 1 base and J by 3 bases, with 7 bases between them. CDR3 DNA sequence: TGTGCCAGCAGCCAAGGGACAAACTACGAGCAGTACTTC. It specifies CASSQGTNYEQYF.

This clonotype was recorded at least ten times. V and J are TRBV20-1 and TRBJ1-4, with 10 bases aligning to TRBD1. In germline, CDR1 is DFQATT, CDR2 SNEGSKA (reference sequence). This CDR3 has 14 residues. V gave up 1 base and J gave up 7 bases; unmatched junction bases: 3. CDR3 amino acids: CSARGTGGLEKLFF. CDR3 sequence (DNA): TGCAGTGCTAGAGGGACAGGGGGACTTGAAAAACTGTTTTTT.